The rows below give T cell receptor beta chains drawn from one sample of a study of read filtering for tumor transcriptome and immune sequencing. Via MiXCR, TCRdb re-called the reads, giving one row per CDR3 protein. The profile covers more than 45,000 distinct CDR3 sequences, with 15% to 20% appearing a single time and 15% taken by the ten largest. The sequencing sample was made of a population of CD138-negative cells sorted from bone marrow. Every receptor here comes from a donor aged 40 or over with multiple myeloma. Both conserved end residues are part of each CDR3. The listing skips clone size in some rows; elsewhere it reads once, few, many or a size class.

TRBV6-2/TRBV6-3,TRBJ1-4,many,CASRDGGPSEKLFF
TRBV11-2,TRBJ1-4,many,CASSIGGGANEKLFF
TRBV5-1,TRBJ2-1,medium-sized,CASSFSSGEYNEQFF
TRBV7-8,TRBJ1-1,.,CASSPLFGEAFF
TRBV19,TRBJ2-5,.,CASSPGPPGETQYF
TRBV9,TRBJ2-1,few,CASSAHAIGYNEQFF
TRBV19,TRBJ2-5,few,CASRSRDGQETQYF
TRBV6-2/TRBV6-3,TRBJ2-3,many,CASNRLAGQDTQYF
TRBV5-1,TRBJ2-1,many,CASSLDGRGYNEQFF
TRBV11-2,TRBJ2-7,many,CASSRTVAAYEQYF
TRBV7-8,TRBJ2-1,many,CASSLALTGRGSYNEQFF
TRBV6-6,TRBJ1-5,few,CASSYSGQGEQPQHF
TRBV20-1,TRBJ2-7,many,CSARPKDWYSYEQYF
TRBV29-1,TRBJ1-5,many,CSVAGGARNQPQHF
TRBV6-6,TRBJ2-5,many,CASSSRDRTQETQYF
TRBV6-2/TRBV6-3,TRBJ2-3,many,CASSFSPRLAGETDTQYF
TRBV30,TRBJ2-1,once,CAWRTGNEQFF
TRBV11-2,TRBJ2-3,many,CASSPLEGWVPDTQYF
TRBV27,TRBJ2-2,many,CASRAPSRPGELFF
TRBV10-2,TRBJ1-2,many,CASSEGEPGYGYTF
TRBV6-1,TRBJ2-2,many,CASIGELAGGTGELFF
TRBV7-9,TRBJ1-4,.,CASSSHTARTDTQFF
TRBV29-1,TRBJ2-7,many,CSVGDRGRREQYF
TRBV5-1,TRBJ2-1,medium-sized,CASSWGGVDNEQFF
TRBV5-1,TRBJ2-7,medium-sized,CASSLRDGPYEQYF
TRBV4-2,TRBJ2-5,many,CASSPWDREETQYF
TRBV20-1,TRBJ2-5,many,CSAMQETQYF
TRBV20-1,TRBJ1-5,many,CSAGGKSNQPQHF
TRBV20-1,TRBJ1-6,many,CSATVRGSPLHF
TRBV20-1,TRBJ1-1,many,CSAVLRVNTEAFF
TRBV20-1,TRBJ2-5,many,CSARVSGGGETQYF
TRBV28,TRBJ1-4,many,CASSPGQGATSKKLFF
TRBV18,TRBJ2-2,many,CASSPRGNEELFF
TRBV7-2,TRBJ2-5,.,CASGRGETQYF
TRBV29-1,TRBJ2-2,medium-sized,CSTSGILNTGELFF
TRBV7-6,TRBJ2-7,many,CASSLKMAEWQADIGGYYEQYF
TRBV3-1,TRBJ2-1,many,CASSQEAGRGEQFF
TRBV20-1,TRBJ2-1,many,CSASDSTSGRWNEQFF
TRBV28,TRBJ1-6,many,CASAGPPLHF
TRBV19,TRBJ2-6,few,CASLRFPRGLQQIPTGANVLTF
TRBV25-1,TRBJ1-5,many,CAVLGLDQPQHF
TRBV19,TRBJ2-1,.,CASSQRESYNEQFF
TRBV30,TRBJ2-7,many,CAWRPGTPWLYEQYF
TRBV10-3,TRBJ1-1,.,CATGQVANTEAFF
TRBV29-1,TRBJ2-7,many,CSVRRGGDEQYF
TRBV29-1,TRBJ2-1,.,CSVGETRNEQFF
TRBV7-9,TRBJ1-1,many,CASSSRAINTEAFF
TRBV15,TRBJ1-4,many,CATGTSNEKLFF
TRBV10-3,TRBJ2-1,many,CAISESGQPAYNEQFF
TRBV6-5,TRBJ2-3,many,CASRRQHTDTQYF